A single sample gave rise to the 20 T cell receptor beta chains below, sequenced in a study of radiotherapy plus CTLA-4 blockade in lung cancer. Data came from immunoSEQ multiplex PCR; TCRdb stores just in-frame clones and leaves some out. The table records approximately 97,000 clones, 83% of them present only once. The sample here was peripheral blood, taken from a patient treated with radiotherapy plus ipilimumab. Receptor source: a human donor with non-small cell lung cancer who had stable disease on radiotherapy plus ipilimumab.

V is TRBV11-3 and J is TRBJ2-2; TRBD1 might be the D (6 bases). Germline V gene data show CDR1 as SGHNT and CDR2 as YENEEA. This CDR3 comprises 14 residues. The V end lost 1 base, the J end lost 5 bases, and 8 bases lay between the germline ends. CDR3 protein: CASSLGQETGELFF. DNA for the CDR3: TGTGCCAGCAGCTTAGGACAGGAGACCGGGGAGCTGTTTTTT.

This sequence joins TRBV7-9 and TRBJ2-2; D possibly corresponds to TRBD2 (6 bases). Germline-derived CDR1 and CDR2 are SEHNR and FQNEAQ (reference sequence). The CDR3 runs 15 residues. The V gene lost 6 bases and the J gene lost 6 bases, with 17 bases spanning the gap. The DNA for the CDR3 is TGTGCCAGCAGAGGACCGACTTCGGGGGCCGGGGAGCTGTTTTTT. Protein product: CASRGPTSGAGELFF.

Concerning this clone itself: The same CDR3 is also encoded by other DNA sequences in this sample. J is TRBJ2-7 and V is TRBV2; perhaps TRBD1 as D (5 bases). The length of the CDR3 is 11 residues. Germline V lookup: CDR1 SNHLY, CDR2 FYNNEI. V was shortened by 8 bases and J by 2 bases, with 7 bases between the two germline ends. CDR3 sequence reads: CASQGAYEQYF. DNA of the CDR3: TGTGCCAGCCAAGGGGCCTACGAGCAGTACTTC.

This chain uses TRBV4-1 with TRBJ1-1; D uncertain. V was trimmed by 4 bases and J by 4 bases, leaving 13 bases between them. The CDR3 sequence is 14 residues long. Germline V lookup: CDR1 MGHRA, CDR2 YSYEKL. CDR3 protein: CASSPEGVTTEAFF. The DNA of the CDR3 is TGCGCCAGCAGCCCCGAGGGAGTTACCACTGAAGCTTTCTTT.

J is TRBJ2-7 and V is TRBV11-2; 16 positions agree with TRBD2. V shed 3 bases, J shed 2 bases, and the junction held 4 bases outside the gene matches. The CDR3 loop spans 17 amino acids. In germline, CDR1 is SGHAT, CDR2 FQNNGV. CDR3 DNA: TGTGCCAGCAGCTTGATGGGACTAGCGGGAGGGGCCTACGAGCAGTACTTC. Encoded protein: CASSLMGLAGGAYEQYF.

V is TRBV19 and J is TRBJ1-2, with D tentatively TRBD1 (5 bases). The CDR3 sequence is 16 residues long. V lost 7 bases and J 6 bases, leaving 24 bases between the germline ends. Germline CDR1 and CDR2: LNHDA and SQIVND (reference sequence). CDR3 loop: CASTDLGEGRRNGYTF. The CDR3 DNA follows: TGTGCCAGTACCGATTTGGGGGAGGGCAGGAGGAATGGCTACACCTTC.

This chain connects TRBV5-1 to TRBJ1-1; no clear D gene. This CDR3 comprises 15 residues. CDR1 SGHRS and CDR2 YFSETQ come from the germline V gene. The V and J ends lost 4 bases and 2 bases respectively, with 15 bases between them. CDR3 in amino acids: CASSPQIGLNTEAFF. Here the CDR3 DNA reads TGCGCCAGCAGCCCCCAGATCGGGCTTAACACTGAAGCTTTCTTT.

This chain joins TRBV19 and TRBJ1-5; a weak D match, TRBD1 (6 bases). In germline, CDR1 is LNHDA, CDR2 SQIVND (reference sequence). V lost 7 bases, J lost 0 bases, and 13 bases lay in between. The CDR3 length is 15 residues. Written as DNA, the CDR3 is TGTGCCAGTACCAGGGGAGGGGATAGCAATCAGCCCCAGCATTTT. Its protein product is CASTRGGDSNQPQHF.

The CDR3 is CASSRDGRVYGYTF. The CDR3 bases are TGCGCCAGCAGCAGAGACGGCCGGGTCTATGGCTACACCTTC. V and J are TRBV5-1 and TRBJ1-2; D is uncertain. CDR1 and CDR2 (germline): SGHRS, YFSETQ. The CDR3 sequence is 14 residues long. Trimming removed 4 bases at V and 4 bases at J, with 14 bases between. Together with reference TRBV5-1 and TRBJ1-2, the CDR3 gives the full variable domain: KAGVTQTPRYLIKTRGQQVTLSCSPISGHRSVSWYQQTPGQGLQFLFEYFSETQRNKGNFPGRFSGRQFSNSRSEMNVSTLELGDSALYLCASSRDGRVYGYTFGSGTRLTVV.

The chain joins TRBV11-2 to TRBJ1-2; tentative D call: TRBD1 (5 bases). Germline V CDR1 and CDR2: SGHAT, FQNNGV. The length of the CDR3 is 15 residues. V lost 1 base and J lost 2, with 11 bases in between. CDR3 nucleotide sequence: TGTGCCAGCAGCTTAGGGACGGGACTGAACTATGGCTACACCTTC. Translated, it gives CASSLGTGLNYGYTF.

This clone was observed a few times. The V and J genes are TRBV5-1 and TRBJ1-3; 7 nucleotides align to TRBD1. This CDR3 is 16 amino acids long. CDR1 is SGHRS, CDR2 YFSETQ, per germline. The J segment lost 0 bases and the V segment lost 4 bases, leaving 7 bases of the junction unmatched. CDR3 bases: TGCGCCAGCAGCGGCGGGACAGCCTTCTCTGGAAACACCATATATTTT. Amino acid sequence: CASSGGTAFSGNTIYF.

This clone was recorded only once. This chain connects TRBV6-5 to TRBJ1-5; D uncertain. CDR1 and CDR2 from the germline V gene are MNHEY and SVGAGI. The CDR3 is 13 amino acids. V dropped 2 bases and J dropped 4 bases, with 6 bases sitting between them. This chain's CDR3 is CASSYTANQPQHF. Written as DNA, the CDR3 is TGTGCCAGCAGTTACACGGCTAATCAGCCCCAGCATTTT.

The chain couples TRBV5-3 to TRBJ1-5; 8 bases fit TRBD1. TRBV5-3 is labeled an ORF, and its function is uncertain. The J segment lost 9 bases and the V segment lost 4 bases, leaving 3 bases of the junction unmatched. The CDR3 covers 12 residues. As DNA, the CDR3 is TGTGCCAGAAGCGACAGGGGTCGGCCCCAGCATTTT. This codes for CARSDRGRPQHF.

V gene TRBV5-1 combines with J gene TRBJ2-1; 10 nucleotides line up with TRBD2. The CDR3 runs to 15 residues. Germline CDR1 and CDR2: SGHRS and YFSETQ. With 2 bases clipped from V and 8 bases from J, the junction kept 7 bases outside the gene matches. In DNA form, the CDR3 reads TGCGCCAGCAGCTTAATAGCGGGAGGAGGTGATGAGCAGTTCTTC. Encoded protein: CASSLIAGGGDEQFF.

V usage is TRBV19 and J usage is TRBJ2-1; TRBD2 might be the D (6 bases). The CDR3 spans 17 residues. CDR1 LNHDA and CDR2 SQIVND come from the germline V gene (reference sequence). V was pared by 0 bases and J by 6 bases, with 18 bases between. The CDR3 nucleotides read TGTGCCAGTAGTATAGATGACCCGGGAGCAAGGGGCAATGAGCAGTTCTTC. Encoded protein: CASSIDDPGARGNEQFF.

This sequence joins TRBV28 and TRBJ1-5; 7 bases align to TRBD1. Germline CDR1 is MDHEN and CDR2 is SYDVKM. This CDR3 contains 14 residues. Trimming cost V 7 bases and J 4 bases; bases outside gene matches: 7. This CDR3 reads CASIPSGQNQPQHF. CDR3 nucleotide sequence: TGTGCCAGCATTCCCTCGGGACAGAATCAGCCCCAGCATTTT.

This clone has just one count. The chain recombines TRBV25-1 with TRBJ2-6; D may correspond to TRBD1 or TRBD2 (7 bases each). Germline CDR1 is MGHDK and CDR2 is SYGVNS. This CDR3 spans 18 amino acids. Trimming took 1 base from V and 3 from J, leaving 16 bases between them. CDR3 coding DNA: TGTGCCAGCAGTGAATTGGGAGGGGGCGCTAATGGGGCCAACGTCCTGACTTTC. As protein: CASSELGGGANGANVLTF.

V is TRBV10-3 and J is TRBJ1-2; TRBD1 agrees at 8 bases. Germline CDR1 and CDR2: ENHRY and SYGVKD. The CDR3 length is 12 residues. The ends lost 5 bases at V and 8 bases at J; junction bases unmatched: 4. CDR3 loop: CAISRDRRGYTF. The DNA for the CDR3 is TGTGCCATCAGTCGGGACAGGCGGGGCTACACCTTC.

The chain is built from TRBV29-1 and TRBJ1-2; possibly TRBD1 for D (5 bases). This CDR3 comprises 12 residues. From germline, CDR1 is SQVTM and CDR2 ANQGSEA. With 6 bases removed from V and 6 bases from J, the gap between germline ends came to 14 bases. DNA of the CDR3: TGCAGCGTCAGTTCAGGGAGGGATGGCTACACCTTC. It yields the protein CSVSSGRDGYTF.

The chain uses TRBV19 and TRBJ2-1; D call uncertain. This CDR3 has 16 amino acids. Germline loops: CDR1 LNHDA, CDR2 SQIVND (reference sequence). V lost 7 bases, J lost 0 bases, and 16 bases lay in between. CDR3 bases: TGTGCCAGTATTGCCGCGTGCCTGAGCTCCTACAATGAGCAGTTCTTC. It translates to CASIAACLSSYNEQFF.